This TCR beta chain emerged from a study of persistence of HIV-infected CD4 T cells. The CDR3 contains 14 residues. Germline V CDR1 and CDR2: KGHDR, SFDVKD. Deletions cut 3 bases from V and 4 bases from J, with 10 bases between. Worth noting for this clone: Antigen: not known.

Sequencing used immunoSEQ version 4 in survey mode. The repertoire was sequenced with immunoSEQ multiplex PCR; TCRdb's copy has only in-frame clones and lacks some. Of some 45,000 clones listed, about 85% are singletons. Regarding the study as a whole: Degenerate expanded CDR3beta sequences were enriched among CMV- and Gag-responding cells.

This nonspecific control used anti-CD3/anti-CD28 bead stimulation of CD4+ T cells. CD4+ T cells upregulating both CD40 ligand and CD69 were sorted as responding cells. This clonotype was obtained from an adult woman with HIV who was CMV-seropositive. This material consisted of CD4+ T cells sorted from PBMCs after roughly 18-hour stimulation, taken from a patient who received antiretroviral therapy. V is TRBV24-1 and J is TRBJ2-3; D gene unclear. DNA of the CDR3: TGTGCCACCAGTGATCCCTCCGCCGCAGATACGCAGTATTTT. This sequence encodes CATSDPSAADTQYF.